Listed below are T cell receptor beta chains from one sample, sequenced in a study of low-dose radiotherapy and immunotherapy resistance in tumors. TCRdb reprocessed the reads with MiXCR, giving one entry per CDR3 protein. The sample shows under 95,000 distinct CDR3 sequences, about a sixth of them seen only once. The source material was PBMCs, sampled after low-dose radiotherapy plus immunotherapy. These receptors were collected from a male donor with prostate cancer. CDR3s include the opening cysteine and the closing phenylalanine or tryptophan. The D gene is left open where the match is weak. Only part of the rows carry a size: once, few, many, or a class if the clone is expanded.

many . TRBJ1-1 TRBV28 TGTGCCAGCAAACCGACAGGAATCAACACTGAAGCTTTCTTT CASKPTGINTEAFF
many TRBD2 TRBJ2-6 TRBV10-3 TGTGCCATCAGTGAGATAGCGGGTACCTCTGGGGCCAACGTCCTGACTTTC CAISEIAGTSGANVLTF
. . TRBJ2-5 TRBV28 TGTGCCAGCAGCCTCGAGGGAGGTGGCGAGACCCAGTACTTC CASSLEGGGETQYF
many . TRBJ1-1 TRBV5-5 TGTGCCAGCAGCTTGCAGGGCGGCCTCGTAAACACTGAAGCTTTCTTT CASSLQGGLVNTEAFF
many . TRBJ1-1 TRBV28 TGTGCCAGCAGTTTTAGGGTAGCTGAAGCTTTCTTT CASSFRVAEAFF
. . TRBJ2-1 TRBV9 TGTGCCAGCAGCTATACGGGAGTTGAGCAGTTCTTC CASSYTGVEQFF
many . TRBJ2-5 TRBV29-1 TGCAGCGTTGGACAGGTAGAAGGAGAGACCCAGTACTTC CSVGQVEGETQYF
many TRBD1 TRBJ2-7 TRBV7-2 TGTGCCAGCAGCTCGACAGGGGGTGCCTACGAGCAGTACTTC CASSSTGGAYEQYF
once . TRBJ2-1 TRBV2 TGTGCCAGCAGTGAAGCTAGCCCTAGCTCCTTCAATGAGCAGTTCTTC CASSEASPSSFNEQFF
many TRBD1 TRBJ1-5 TRBV20-1 TGCAGTGCTAGCGGACAGGGTAGCTATCAGCCCCAGCATTTT CSASGQGSYQPQHF
many . TRBJ2-5 TRBV30 TGTGCCCAGGGGGGCCAAGAGACCCAGTACTTC CAQGGQETQYF
many TRBD2 TRBJ2-1 TRBV2 TGTGCCAGCAGAGTCCCTAGCGGGAGGGGTGAGCAGTTCTTC CASRVPSGRGEQFF
many . TRBJ2-2 TRBV29-1 TGCAGCCCTTGCGGCCTAGCGGAGACAGGGGACGCCGGGGAGCTGTTTTTT CSPCGLAETGDAGELFF
many TRBD1 TRBJ2-5 TRBV10-3 TGTGCCATCAGTCCGGGACAGGGCGAGACCCAGTACTTC CAISPGQGETQYF
many TRBD2 TRBJ2-1 TRBV11-1 TGTGCCAGCAGCTTATTAGTAGCGGGCACTGAGCAGTTCTTC CASSLLVAGTEQFF
many . TRBJ1-2 TRBV20-1 TGCAGTGCTAGAGAGGGCGGAAACTATGGCTACACCTTC CSAREGGNYGYTF
many . TRBJ1-1 TRBV5-1 TGCGCCAGCAGCTCGGGGAGGGGGGGGAACAGCCCGGATGAAGCTTTCTTT CASSSGRGGNSPDEAFF
many TRBD2 TRBJ2-3 TRBV28 TGTGCCAGCAGTCAGACTAGCGGGAAATTGGCTACGCAGTATTTT CASSQTSGKLATQYF
many . TRBJ2-3 TRBV7-2 TGTGCCAGCAGCTCGCGGGGAGACAAGCGGACGGCGCAGTATTTT CASSSRGDKRTAQYF
many TRBD1 TRBJ2-7 TRBV30 TGTGCCCCGGGGGATGGGACAGGGCCCTACGAGCAGTACTTC CAPGDGTGPYEQYF
many . TRBJ2-5 TRBV20-1 TGCAGTGTTCCCGCAGAGACCCAGTACTTC CSVPAETQYF
many TRBD1 TRBJ1-1 TRBV5-1 TGCGCCAGCAGCCTACAGTCCGGGACAGGGGGTACTGAAGCTTTCTTT CASSLQSGTGGTEAFF
many . TRBJ2-7 TRBV29-1 TGCAGCGTTGAAGAGTTTGGCAGCACCATACGGCAGTACTTC CSVEEFGSTIRQYF
many TRBD2 TRBJ2-5 TRBV14 TGTGCCAGCAGCCAAGTAGGCCTAGCGGGCCAAGAGACCCAGTACTTC CASSQVGLAGQETQYF
many . TRBJ2-5 TRBV25-1 TGTGCCAGCAGTGATCGACACTTAACGGCCCAGTACTTC CASSDRHLTAQYF
many . TRBJ1-1 TRBV20-1 TGCAGTGCTAGTCCCGCGGGGAAGAAGATCACTGAAGCTTTCTTT CSASPAGKKITEAFF
many . TRBJ1-2 TRBV5-1 TGCGCCAGCAGCTTGGGGGCGGCTGGCTACACCTTC CASSLGAAGYTF
few . TRBJ1-4 TRBV5-4 . CASTFYPGRLMKNCFF
many TRBD1 TRBJ2-6 TRBV2 TGTGCCAGCAGGCCGGGACAGGGAAAGAGCTCTGGGGCCAACGTCCTGACTTTC CASRPGQGKSSGANVLTF
many TRBD2 TRBJ2-1 TRBV3-1 TGTGCCAGCAGCCAGAGGACTAGCGGGAGGGCTGGGTCCTACAATGAGCAGTTCTTC CASSQRTSGRAGSYNEQFF
many . TRBJ1-2 TRBV7-9 TGTGCCAGCAGCCCTACATTGGCGAGAGCTAACTATGGCTACACCTTC CASSPTLARANYGYTF
. . TRBJ2-3 TRBV5-3 TGTGCCAGCAGCTTGAGGACCAGGAGCACAGATACGCAGTATTTT CASSLRTRSTDTQYF
many . TRBJ2-2 TRBV6-2/TRBV6-3 TGTGCCAGCACCCTTGACGGGTACACCGGGGAGCTGTTTTTT CASTLDGYTGELFF
many . TRBJ2-1 TRBV28 TGTGCCAGCTCCAGCCCCGCAGGGTTTAGCAATGAGCAGTTCTTC CASSSPAGFSNEQFF
many . TRBJ2-3 TRBV7-2 TGTGCCAGCAGTTCCGGTGGGGGCCCCTTGGGTACGCAGTATTTT CASSSGGGPLGTQYF
. . TRBJ2-5 TRBV5-4 TGTGCCAGCAGCTTTCAGGCGGGAGAAGGGGGGACCCAGTACTTC CASSFQAGEGGTQYF
many . TRBJ2-6 TRBV18 TGTGCCAGCCGGACGGGGAGCTCTGGGGCCAACGTCCTGACTTTC CASRTGSSGANVLTF
many . TRBJ2-2 TRBV25-1 TGTGCCAGCAGTGAAATAGAGTCCAGCGGGCCGAACACCGGGGAGCTGTTTTTT CASSEIESSGPNTGELFF
many . TRBJ1-4 TRBV11-2 TGTGCCAGCAGCCCCACCCGTGACAGCCTAAATGAAAAACTGTTTTTT CASSPTRDSLNEKLFF
many . TRBJ1-5 TRBV30 TGTGCCTGGAGTGGAGGGGGACAGCCCCAGCATTTT CAWSGGGQPQHF
. . TRBJ1-1 TRBV2 TGTGCCAGCAGTTTGGCCGGGAACGCCCGGGCTTTCTTT CASSLAGNARAFF
many TRBD1 TRBJ2-7 TRBV29-1 TGCAGCTTCCGGACAGGGGGCATCGGCGAGCAGTACTTC CSFRTGGIGEQYF
many . TRBJ2-1 TRBV4-2 TGTGCCAGCAGCCAAGATTTCGGGATCGGGTTCTTC CASSQDFGIGFF
. . TRBJ2-7 TRBV4-3 . CASTNQTSMYLCASSLSYEQYF
many . TRBJ2-7 TRBV6-1 TGTGCCATCAGTGGTAAGACAACGAGCTCCTACGAGCAGTACTTC CAISGKTTSSYEQYF
few . TRBJ2-7 TRBV27 TGTGCCAGCAGTTTAGACCCCAGAGGTACTTACGAGCAGTACTTC CASSLDPRGTYEQYF
many . TRBJ2-7 TRBV3-1 TGTGCCAGCAGCCAAGATACAGCATACGAGCAGTACTTC CASSQDTAYEQYF
many . TRBJ2-3 TRBV24-1 TGTGCCACCAGTGATTTGCGGACGGTTGGGTCAGATACGCAGTATTTT CATSDLRTVGSDTQYF
. . TRBJ1-2 TRBV10-3 TGTGCCATCAGGGAAACAGGTCTCCCTGGCTACACCTTC CAIRETGLPGYTF
many TRBD2 TRBJ2-7 TRBV6-2/TRBV6-3 TGTGCCAGCAGTAATATAGCGGGGCGATCCTACGAGCAGTACTTC CASSNIAGRSYEQYF
many . TRBJ2-5 TRBV7-2 TGTGCCAGCAGCCGGGCCCAACAGGGAGTAGAGACCCAGTACTTC CASSRAQQGVETQYF
many . TRBJ2-1 TRBV28 TGTGCCAGCAGTTTTATGGGCGGGTCCTCCTACAATGAGCAGTTCTTC CASSFMGGSSYNEQFF
many . TRBJ2-7 TRBV28 TGTGCCAGCAGTTTAGACCAGGGTGGCTACGAGCAGTACTTC CASSLDQGGYEQYF
many TRBD1 TRBJ1-5 TRBV20-1 TGCAGTGCTAGGTTGGGACAGGAAAGTCAGCCCCAGCATTTT CSARLGQESQPQHF
many . TRBJ2-2 TRBV7-9 TGTGCCAGCAGCTTAGCAGCCGCGAACACCGGGGAGCTGTTTTTT CASSLAAANTGELFF